This TCR beta chain was captured by sequencing in a study of blood T cell repertoires in COVID-19. CDR3 length: 9 residues. Participant age was roughly 18 to 89 years, and participants resided in about two dozen US areas. Cohort 3 recovered donors had two negative PCRs, clearance, or symptom resolution. The authors' processing: For nucleated cells, counts were estimated from reference gene primer amplification. Some clones are missing from TCRdb's copy, which holds only in-frame ones; the method was immunoSEQ multiplex PCR. V and J calls and clone size are as listed in that table; D and trimming were resolved from the DNA. The sample lists about 440,000 clones; less than 95% were seen once.

The clonotype was recovered from a man aged 18-30 years who had recovered from COVID-19. Sequences were obtained from PBMCs or T cells enriched from blood (not recorded which). The gene calls are TRBV21-1 and TRBJ1-1. TRBV21-1 is described as a pseudogene. DNA for the CDR3: TGTGCCAGCAGCCCCCTAGCTTTCTTT. Its translation: CASSPLAFF.